This is a list of T cell receptor beta chains from one sample in a study of blood T cell repertoires in COVID-19. Repertoires were generated with immunoSEQ multiplex PCR, while TCRdb's copy carries only in-frame clones and drops some. The top ten hold 4.6% of the sample, which has some 240,000 clones, roughly nine tenths seen once. Specimen: peripheral blood. These receptors came from a woman aged 40 to 50 who had recovered from COVID-19. Each CDR3 is given with its conserved first and last residue. D genes are given only for firm matches. Clone size is not always given. Where it is, it says once, few, many or a class for expanded clones.

v_call: TRBV27; d_call: TRBD1; clone_size: NA; j_call: TRBJ1-5; cdr3_nt: TGTGCCAGCAGTTCTGGGACAGGGAATCAGCCCCAGCATTTT; cdr3_aa: CASSSGTGNQPQHF
v_call: TRBV7-8; d_call: TRBD1; clone_size: NA; j_call: TRBJ2-2; cdr3_nt: TGTGCCAGCAGTCCCCAGGGGGCGAGAACCGGGGAGCTGTTTTTT; cdr3_aa: CASSPQGARTGELFF
v_call: TRBV9; d_call: NA; clone_size: NA; j_call: TRBJ2-1; cdr3_nt: TGTGCCAGCAGCGTAGAAGGGGTCGATGAGCAGTTCTTC; cdr3_aa: CASSVEGVDEQFF
v_call: TRBV2; d_call: TRBD1; clone_size: once; j_call: TRBJ1-6; cdr3_nt: TGTGCCAGCAGGACGAGACAGGGGCAACAGTCACCCCTCCACTTT; cdr3_aa: CASRTRQGQQSPLHF
v_call: TRBV2; d_call: NA; clone_size: few; j_call: TRBJ2-7; cdr3_nt: TGTGCCAGCAGTGCGAAGGACATTTCCTACGAGCAGTACTTC; cdr3_aa: CASSAKDISYEQYF
v_call: TRBV29-1; d_call: NA; clone_size: NA; j_call: TRBJ2-1; cdr3_nt: TGCAGCTCCGGTGGGCTAGCGAACAATGAGCAGTTCTTC; cdr3_aa: CSSGGLANNEQFF
v_call: TRBV9; d_call: TRBD2; clone_size: NA; j_call: TRBJ2-5; cdr3_nt: TGTGCCAGCAGCGTCGGGACTAGCCAAGAGACCCAGTACTTC; cdr3_aa: CASSVGTSQETQYF
v_call: TRBV5-4; d_call: NA; clone_size: once; j_call: TRBJ2-5; cdr3_nt: TGTGCCAGCAGCTTGGATAGCGGAAACGAAGAGACCCAGTACTTC; cdr3_aa: CASSLDSGNEETQYF
v_call: TRBV11-3; d_call: TRBD2; clone_size: NA; j_call: TRBJ2-1; cdr3_nt: TGTGCCAGCAGCTTTAAAGCGGGAGTTGGCTACAATGAGCAGTTCTTC; cdr3_aa: CASSFKAGVGYNEQFF
v_call: TRBV19; d_call: TRBD2; clone_size: NA; j_call: TRBJ2-1; cdr3_nt: TGTGCCAGTAGTCCTAGCGGGGCCTTCTACAATGAGCAGTTCTTC; cdr3_aa: CASSPSGAFYNEQFF
v_call: TRBV18; d_call: NA; clone_size: NA; j_call: TRBJ1-2; cdr3_nt: TGTGCCAGCACAGGGCTTTTTGACTATGGCTACACCTTC; cdr3_aa: CASTGLFDYGYTF
v_call: TRBV12-3/TRBV12-4; d_call: NA; clone_size: once; j_call: TRBJ2-1; cdr3_nt: TGTGCCAGCAGTTTAGTGGGAGGACGTTGGCAGTTCTTC; cdr3_aa: CASSLVGGRWQFF
v_call: TRBV2; d_call: NA; clone_size: NA; j_call: TRBJ1-2; cdr3_nt: TGTGCCAGCAGTGAAGGACAGGTTGATGGCTACACCTTC; cdr3_aa: CASSEGQVDGYTF
v_call: TRBV2; d_call: NA; clone_size: NA; j_call: TRBJ2-3; cdr3_nt: TGTGCCAGCAGTCCTGCAGGATTCAGCACAGATACGCAGTATTTT; cdr3_aa: CASSPAGFSTDTQYF
v_call: TRBV18; d_call: NA; clone_size: few; j_call: TRBJ2-3; cdr3_nt: TGTGCCAGCTCAAATGCTGAGCGCACAGATACGCAGTATTTT; cdr3_aa: CASSNAERTDTQYF
v_call: TRBV5-4; d_call: NA; clone_size: NA; j_call: TRBJ1-4; cdr3_nt: TGTGCCAGCAGCTTAGGGGGAGCAAATGAAAAACTGTTTTTT; cdr3_aa: CASSLGGANEKLFF
v_call: TRBV20-1; d_call: TRBD1; clone_size: NA; j_call: TRBJ1-2; cdr3_nt: TGCAGTGTACAGGGGGCGTACGGCTACACCTTC; cdr3_aa: CSVQGAYGYTF
v_call: TRBV7-7; d_call: TRBD1; clone_size: NA; j_call: TRBJ2-2; cdr3_nt: TGTGCCAGCAGCTTAGGTCCCGGGACAGGAAACACCGGGGAGCTGTTTTTT; cdr3_aa: CASSLGPGTGNTGELFF
v_call: TRBV18; d_call: TRBD1; clone_size: NA; j_call: TRBJ2-5; cdr3_nt: TGTGCCAGCTCACCGGGACAGCTCGGAGAGACCCAGTACTTC; cdr3_aa: CASSPGQLGETQYF
v_call: TRBV5-4; d_call: TRBD1; clone_size: NA; j_call: TRBJ2-1; cdr3_nt: TGTGCCAGCAGCCGAGCCGGGACAGCTTACAATGAGCAGTTCTTC; cdr3_aa: CASSRAGTAYNEQFF
v_call: TRBV25-1; d_call: TRBD1; clone_size: once; j_call: TRBJ1-1; cdr3_nt: TGTGCCAGCAGTGAATCACTCACAGGGGCCACTGAAGCTTTCTTT; cdr3_aa: CASSESLTGATEAFF
v_call: TRBV10-1; d_call: TRBD1; clone_size: NA; j_call: TRBJ1-1; cdr3_nt: TGCGCCAGCAGTGTGGGCCAGGGGGACACTGAAGCTTTCTTT; cdr3_aa: CASSVGQGDTEAFF
v_call: TRBV29-1; d_call: NA; clone_size: few; j_call: TRBJ1-5; cdr3_nt: TGCAGCGCTTCTCCAGGGGAGAATCAGCCCCAGCATTTT; cdr3_aa: CSASPGENQPQHF
v_call: TRBV9; d_call: NA; clone_size: NA; j_call: TRBJ2-2; cdr3_nt: TGTGCCAGCAGCGTAGCAGGGTTCCCCTCCGGGGAGCTGTTTTTT; cdr3_aa: CASSVAGFPSGELFF
v_call: TRBV15; d_call: NA; clone_size: NA; j_call: TRBJ1-3; cdr3_nt: TGTGCCACCAGCAGAGATCGCGAACCTCAGGGATTTGCTGGAAACACCATATATTTT; cdr3_aa: CATSRDREPQGFAGNTIYF
v_call: TRBV7-9; d_call: NA; clone_size: NA; j_call: TRBJ1-2; cdr3_nt: TGTGCCAGCAGCCCAGGTCCACCCTCGGTCAGCTACACCTTC; cdr3_aa: CASSPGPPSVSYTF
v_call: TRBV5-1; d_call: NA; clone_size: NA; j_call: TRBJ2-3; cdr3_nt: TGCGCCAGCAGTTTGGGGACTAGCACAGATACGCAGTATTTT; cdr3_aa: CASSLGTSTDTQYF
v_call: TRBV6-5; d_call: NA; clone_size: NA; j_call: TRBJ2-1; cdr3_nt: TGTGCCAGCAGCCGATCGGAGCTAGCGGAGCAGTTCTTC; cdr3_aa: CASSRSELAEQFF
v_call: TRBV3-1/TRBV3-2; d_call: TRBD1; clone_size: NA; j_call: TRBJ2-5; cdr3_nt: TGTGCCAGCAGTCCTCTACACCGGGACAGGGTCTCAGAGACCCAGTACTTC; cdr3_aa: CASSPLHRDRVSETQYF